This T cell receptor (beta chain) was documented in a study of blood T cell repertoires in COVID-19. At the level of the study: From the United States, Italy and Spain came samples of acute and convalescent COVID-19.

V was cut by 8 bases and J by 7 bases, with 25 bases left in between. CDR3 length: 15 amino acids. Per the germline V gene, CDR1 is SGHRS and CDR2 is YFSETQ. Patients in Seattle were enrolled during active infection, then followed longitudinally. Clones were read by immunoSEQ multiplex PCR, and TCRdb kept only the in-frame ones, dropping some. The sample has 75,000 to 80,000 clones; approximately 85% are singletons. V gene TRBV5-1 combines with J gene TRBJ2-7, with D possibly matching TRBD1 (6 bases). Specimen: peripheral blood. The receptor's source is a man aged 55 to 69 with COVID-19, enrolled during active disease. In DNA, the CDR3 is TGCGCCAGTAGGCCCGAGGGCAGGGGCCAGGGGGAGCAGTACTTC. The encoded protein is CASRPEGRGQGEQYF.